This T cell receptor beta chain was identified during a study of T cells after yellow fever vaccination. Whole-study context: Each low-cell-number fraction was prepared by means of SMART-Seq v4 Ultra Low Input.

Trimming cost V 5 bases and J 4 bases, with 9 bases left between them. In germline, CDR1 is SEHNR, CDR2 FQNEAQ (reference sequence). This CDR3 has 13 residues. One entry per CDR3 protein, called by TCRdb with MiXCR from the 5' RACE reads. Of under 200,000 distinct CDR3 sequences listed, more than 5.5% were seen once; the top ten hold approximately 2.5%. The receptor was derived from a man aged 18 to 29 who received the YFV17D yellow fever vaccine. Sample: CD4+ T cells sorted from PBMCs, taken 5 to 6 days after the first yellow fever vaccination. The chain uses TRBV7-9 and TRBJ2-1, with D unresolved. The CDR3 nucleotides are TGTGCCAGCAGCCTCGAAGCTTACAATGAGCAGTTCTTC. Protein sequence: CASSLEAYNEQFF.